This record concerns one T cell receptor beta chain sequence. Antigen specificity is unknown. This sample stems from a study of blood T cells in healthy people across ages. Points from the study as a whole: TCR beta diversity per million T cells fell roughly linearly with age.

With a J-beta primer mix and a sample-barcoded 5' primer, a second PCR ran about 7 to 12 cycles. MiXCR was run by TCRdb on the 5' RACE reads, yielding one entry per CDR3 protein. This sample has about a million distinct CDR3 sequences, with roughly 52% found just once. V gave up 7 bases and J gave up 5 bases, with 30 bases separating them. The germline gives CDR1 SQVTM, CDR2 ANQGSEA. This CDR3 region has 18 residues. Sequencing input: blood. The chain uses TRBV29-1 and TRBJ2-1; the D gene is possibly TRBD2 (5 bases). The sequence came from a man younger than 40 in good health. The CDR3 region is CSAQESPIAYQGHNEQFF. In DNA, the CDR3 is TGCAGCGCCCAAGAGTCCCCAATAGCGTACCAAGGACACAATGAGCAGTTCTTC.